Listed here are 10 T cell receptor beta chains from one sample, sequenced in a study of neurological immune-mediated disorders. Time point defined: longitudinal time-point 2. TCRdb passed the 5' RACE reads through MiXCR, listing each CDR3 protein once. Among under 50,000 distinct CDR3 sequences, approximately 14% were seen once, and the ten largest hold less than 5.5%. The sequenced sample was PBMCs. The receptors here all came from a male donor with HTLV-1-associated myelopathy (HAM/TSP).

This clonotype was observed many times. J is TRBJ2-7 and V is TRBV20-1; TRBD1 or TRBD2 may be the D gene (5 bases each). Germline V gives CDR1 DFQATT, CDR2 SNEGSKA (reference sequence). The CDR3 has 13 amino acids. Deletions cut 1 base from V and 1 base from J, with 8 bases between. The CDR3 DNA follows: TGCAGTGCTAGAGCGGGACGGTCCTACGAGCAGTACTTC. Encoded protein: CSARAGRSYEQYF.

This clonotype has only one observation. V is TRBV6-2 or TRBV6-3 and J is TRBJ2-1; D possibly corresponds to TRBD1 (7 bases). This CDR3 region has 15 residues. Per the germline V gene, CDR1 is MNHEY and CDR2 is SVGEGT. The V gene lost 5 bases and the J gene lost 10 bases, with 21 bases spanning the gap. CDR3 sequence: CASSTRGAWAGEQFF. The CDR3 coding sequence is TGTGCCAGCAGTACCAGGGGGGCCTGGGCGGGCGAGCAGTTCTTC.

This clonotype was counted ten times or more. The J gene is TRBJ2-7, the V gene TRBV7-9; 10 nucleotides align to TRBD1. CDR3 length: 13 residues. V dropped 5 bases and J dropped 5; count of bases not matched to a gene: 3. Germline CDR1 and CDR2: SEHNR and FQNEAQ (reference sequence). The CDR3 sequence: CASSATGGHEQYF. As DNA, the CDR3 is TGTGCCAGCAGCGCGACAGGGGGCCACGAGCAGTACTTC.

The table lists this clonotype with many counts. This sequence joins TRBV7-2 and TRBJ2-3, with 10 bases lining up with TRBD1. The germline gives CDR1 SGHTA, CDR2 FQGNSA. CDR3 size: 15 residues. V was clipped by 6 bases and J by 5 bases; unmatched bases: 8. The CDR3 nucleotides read TGTGCCAGCAGGAAGGCCGGGACAGGGGTAGATACGCAGTATTTT. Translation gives CASRKAGTGVDTQYF.

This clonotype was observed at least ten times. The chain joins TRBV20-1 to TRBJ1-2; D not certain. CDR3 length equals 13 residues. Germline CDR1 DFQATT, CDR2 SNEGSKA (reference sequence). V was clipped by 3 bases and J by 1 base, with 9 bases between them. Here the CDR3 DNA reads TGCAGTGCTAGTCCGGGGAGTAACTATGGCTACACCTTC. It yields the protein CSASPGSNYGYTF.

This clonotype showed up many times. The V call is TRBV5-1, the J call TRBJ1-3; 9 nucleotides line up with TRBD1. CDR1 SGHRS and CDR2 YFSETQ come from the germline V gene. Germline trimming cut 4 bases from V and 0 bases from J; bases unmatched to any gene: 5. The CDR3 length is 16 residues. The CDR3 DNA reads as TGCGCCAGCAGCGGGACAGGGACTCGCTCTGGAAACACCATATATTTT. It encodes CASSGTGTRSGNTIYF.

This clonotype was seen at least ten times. The CDR3 coding sequence is TGCAGCGTCAGAGAGGTGTTAGCCAAAAACATTCAGTACTTC. This encodes CSVREVLAKNIQYF. This chain joins TRBV29-1 and TRBJ2-4; D is unclear. CDR1 SQVTM and CDR2 ANQGSEA come from the germline V gene. The CDR3 totals 14 residues. Trimming took off 6 bases at V and 0 bases at J, with 12 bases between the two ends.

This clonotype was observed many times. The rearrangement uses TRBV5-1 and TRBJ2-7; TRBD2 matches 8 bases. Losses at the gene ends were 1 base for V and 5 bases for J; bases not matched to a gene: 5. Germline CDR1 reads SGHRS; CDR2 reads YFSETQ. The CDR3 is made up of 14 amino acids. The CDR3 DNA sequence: TGCGCCAGCAGCTTGCTGGCGGGGGGCGACGAGCAGTACTTC. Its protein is CASSLLAGGDEQYF.

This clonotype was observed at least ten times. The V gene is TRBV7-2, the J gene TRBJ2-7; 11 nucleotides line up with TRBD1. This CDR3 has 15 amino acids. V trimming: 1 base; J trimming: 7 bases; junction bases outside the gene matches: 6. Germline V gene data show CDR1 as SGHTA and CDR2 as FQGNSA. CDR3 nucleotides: TGTGCCAGCAGCTTAGGGGACAGGGGGATGGGGGAGCAGTACTTC. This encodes CASSLGDRGMGEQYF.

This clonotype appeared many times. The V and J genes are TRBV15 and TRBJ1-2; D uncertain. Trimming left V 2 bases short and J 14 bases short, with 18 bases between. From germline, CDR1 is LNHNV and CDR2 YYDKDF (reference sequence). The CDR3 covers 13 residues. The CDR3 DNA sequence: TGTGCCACCAGCAGATCTGGCGGATACCGGAGTACCTTC. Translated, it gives CATSRSGGYRSTF.